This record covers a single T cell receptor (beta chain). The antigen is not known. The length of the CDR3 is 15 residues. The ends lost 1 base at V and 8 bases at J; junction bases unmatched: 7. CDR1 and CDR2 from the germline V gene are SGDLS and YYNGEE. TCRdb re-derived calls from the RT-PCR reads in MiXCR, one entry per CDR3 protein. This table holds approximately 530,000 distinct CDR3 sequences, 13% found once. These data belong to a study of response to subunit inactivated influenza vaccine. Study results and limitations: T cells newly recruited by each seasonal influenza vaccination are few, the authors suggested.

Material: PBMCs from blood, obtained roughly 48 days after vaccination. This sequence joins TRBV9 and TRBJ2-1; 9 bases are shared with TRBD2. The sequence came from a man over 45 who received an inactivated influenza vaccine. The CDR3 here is CASSVSSGSADEQFF. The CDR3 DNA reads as TGTGCCAGCAGCGTAAGTAGCGGGAGTGCGGATGAGCAGTTCTTC.